Here is one T cell receptor beta chain with its context. Antigen: not known. Per germline, CDR1 MNHNY and CDR2 SVGAGI (reference sequence). V was trimmed by 6 bases and J by 5 bases, leaving 10 bases between them. The CDR3 has 12 residues. The sample belongs to a study of shared clonotypes between healthy human individuals. Across the whole study: Each donor contributed plates that comprised three CD4 naive, three CD4 memory, two CD8 naive and one CD8 memory. Findings of the study overall: Generally, naive subsets (rather than memory subsets) showed larger estimated richness.

About 30,000 T cell genomes, or 200 ng DNA, went into the sorted-subset replicate PCRs. Repertoires were generated with immunoSEQ multiplex PCR, while TCRdb's copy carries only in-frame clones and drops some. The sample consists of about 700,000 clones, over 65% of them appearing once. This rearrangement joins TRBV6-6 to TRBJ1-2; no firm D call. The sample taken for sequencing was memory CD4+ T cells sorted from blood. Subset described: CD45RA-negative fraction. The origin of this receptor is a woman in her 30s in good health. CDR3 nucleotides: TGTGCCAGCAGATCCGATTGGTATGGCTACACCTTC. This sequence encodes CASRSDWYGYTF.